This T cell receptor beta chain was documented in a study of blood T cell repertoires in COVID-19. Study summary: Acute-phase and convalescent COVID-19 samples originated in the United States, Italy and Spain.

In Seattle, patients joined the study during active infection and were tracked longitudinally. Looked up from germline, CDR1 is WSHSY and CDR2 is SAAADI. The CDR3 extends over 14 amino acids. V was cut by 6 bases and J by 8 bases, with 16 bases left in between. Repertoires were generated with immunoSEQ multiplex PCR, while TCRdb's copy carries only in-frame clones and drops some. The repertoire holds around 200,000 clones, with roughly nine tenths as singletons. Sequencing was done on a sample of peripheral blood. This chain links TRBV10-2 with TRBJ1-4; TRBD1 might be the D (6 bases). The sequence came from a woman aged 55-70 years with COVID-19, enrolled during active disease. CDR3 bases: TGCGCCAGCAGGGACAGCGATATCAACGAAAAACTGTTTTTT. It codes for CASRDSDINEKLFF.